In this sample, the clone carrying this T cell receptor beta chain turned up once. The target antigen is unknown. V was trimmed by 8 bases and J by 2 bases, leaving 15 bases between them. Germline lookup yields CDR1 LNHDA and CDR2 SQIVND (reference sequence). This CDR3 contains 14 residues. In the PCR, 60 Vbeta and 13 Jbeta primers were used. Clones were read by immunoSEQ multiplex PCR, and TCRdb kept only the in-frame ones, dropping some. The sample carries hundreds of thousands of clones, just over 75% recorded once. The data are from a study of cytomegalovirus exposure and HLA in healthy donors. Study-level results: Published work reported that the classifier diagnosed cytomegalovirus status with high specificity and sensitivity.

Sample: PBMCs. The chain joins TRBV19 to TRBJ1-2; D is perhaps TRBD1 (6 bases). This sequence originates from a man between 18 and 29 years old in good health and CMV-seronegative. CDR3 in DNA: TGTGCCAGTCGTTCCGGACAGACCAACTATGGCTACACCTTC. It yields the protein CASRSGQTNYGYTF.